The next 19 T cell receptor beta chains were all read from a single sample in a study of blood T cell repertoires in COVID-19. Clones were sequenced by immunoSEQ multiplex PCR, and TCRdb holds only the in-frame ones, with some missing. Of 210,000 or so clones in the sample, around 90% were seen once. Sequencing was performed on PBMCs or T cells enriched from blood (not recorded which). The receptors were gathered from a man younger than 40 who had recovered from COVID-19.

The chain is built from TRBV7-6 and TRBJ2-7; the D gene is possibly TRBD2 (5 bases). This CDR3 has 14 amino acids. The V end was cut by 1 base, the J end by 4 bases, with 11 bases between. The germline V gene has CDR1 SGHVS and CDR2 FNYEAQ. The CDR3, as DNA: TGTGCCAGCAGCTTAGGAGGCGGGCCGTACGAGCAGTACTTC. Its protein is CASSLGGGPYEQYF.

V gene TRBV29-1 combines with J gene TRBJ2-2, with a tentative D call TRBD2 (6 bases). This CDR3 region has 14 residues. CDR1 is SQVTM, CDR2 ANQGSEA, per germline. With 4 bases removed from V and 2 bases from J, the gap between germline ends came to 11 bases. CDR3 loop: CSVGGTLNTGELFF. DNA for the CDR3: TGCAGCGTTGGCGGGACTCTCAACACCGGGGAGCTGTTTTTT.

This rearrangement joins TRBV14 to TRBJ2-1; 9 nucleotides match TRBD2. This CDR3 contains 16 residues. The V segment lost 1 base and the J segment 2 bases; nucleotides outside the gene matches: 3. CDR1 and CDR2 (germline): SGHDN, FVKESK. The chain's CDR3 is CASSQVAGATYNEQFF. CDR3 DNA: TGTGCCAGCAGCCAAGTAGCGGGGGCTACCTACAATGAGCAGTTCTTC.

The chain couples TRBV5-5 to TRBJ2-5; 11 bases match TRBD2. The CDR3 length is 17 residues. Germline V gene sequence: CDR1 SGHKS, CDR2 YYEKEE (reference sequence). The trim removed 2 bases at V and 2 bases at J, leaving 8 bases unmatched. Here the CDR3 reads CASSFQSGTSGQETQYF. The CDR3 DNA follows: TGTGCCAGCAGCTTCCAATCCGGGACTAGCGGACAAGAGACCCAGTACTTC.

CDR3 coding DNA: TGTGCCACCACAGGGGGCAAGTACGAGCAGTACTTC. It encodes CATTGGKYEQYF. The V call is TRBV28, the J call TRBJ2-7; 9 bases fit TRBD1. The V gene end was trimmed by 10 bases and the J gene end by 4 bases; junction bases not matched to a gene: 5. CDR1 and CDR2 (germline): MDHEN, SYDVKM. The CDR3 is 12 amino acids.

The chain carries TRBV7-9 and TRBJ1-6, with 7 bases lining up with TRBD1. After removal of 5 bases from V and 3 bases from J, the junction contained 7 bases not matched to a gene. This CDR3 is 16 amino acids long. Germline loops: CDR1 SEHNR, CDR2 FQNEAQ (reference sequence). The CDR3 nucleotides read TGTGCCAGCAGCCCCGGGACAGCCAGCTATAATTCACCCCTCCACTTT. It encodes CASSPGTASYNSPLHF.

The chain employs TRBV5-1 and TRBJ1-4; D might be TRBD1 (6 bases). The V gene's germline CDR1 is SGHRS and CDR2 YFSETQ. The V end lost 4 bases, the J end lost 6 bases, and 16 bases lay between the germline ends. The CDR3 is made up of 15 amino acids. The CDR3 loop reads CASSLLYRDDEKLFF. CDR3 in DNA: TGCGCCAGCAGCCTCCTTTACAGGGATGATGAAAAACTGTTTTTT.

In its sample, this clone was seen once. The gene calls are TRBV27 and TRBJ1-2; TRBD1 might be the D (6 bases). CDR3 length: 12 residues. The ends were cut back, 5 bases at V and 8 bases at J, with 12 bases in the middle. Per the germline V gene, CDR1 is MNHEY and CDR2 is SMNVEV (reference sequence). The DNA for the CDR3 is TGTGCCAGCAGTACAGGGTCGCGGGGCTACACCTTC. It yields the protein CASSTGSRGYTF.

Only a few counts were recorded for this clone. V gene TRBV5-1 combines with J gene TRBJ1-2; 10 positions agree with TRBD1. With 2 bases clipped from V and 8 bases from J, the junction kept 3 bases outside the gene matches. The CDR3 covers 13 residues. From germline, CDR1 is SGHRS and CDR2 YFSETQ. CDR3 DNA sequence: TGCGCCAGCAGCTTCGGACAGGGGGGCGGCTACACCTTC. Protein sequence: CASSFGQGGGYTF.

The J gene is TRBJ2-7, the V gene TRBV11-1; 8 bases align to TRBD2. The CDR3 length is 13 residues. Trimming removed 4 bases from V and 6 bases from J; junction bases left unmatched: 5. From germline, CDR1 is SGHAT and CDR2 FQDESV (reference sequence). This CDR3 is CASSWREEGEQYF. For the CDR3, the DNA is TGTGCCAGCAGCTGGCGGGAGGAAGGCGAGCAGTACTTC.

The V and J genes are TRBV3-1 (or the pseudogene TRBV3-2) and TRBJ2-3, with D possibly matching TRBD2 (5 bases). Trimming left V 1 base short and J 2 bases short, with 7 bases between. This CDR3 spans 14 amino acids. Germline lookup yields CDR1 LGHDT and CDR2 YNNKEL (reference sequence). The CDR3 reads CASSQGGYTDTQYF. CDR3 in DNA: TGTGCCAGCAGCCAAGGAGGGTACACAGATACGCAGTATTTT.

The chain has TRBV7-2 and TRBJ1-5; a weak D match, TRBD1 (6 bases). Trimming removed 1 base at V and 6 bases at J, with 22 bases between. Germline V lookup: CDR1 SGHTA, CDR2 FQGNSA. The CDR3 sequence is 18 residues long. DNA for the CDR3: TGTGCCAGCAGCTTAGACCCCCAGAAGGGGGGGCGAGGTCAGCCCCAGCATTTT. This encodes CASSLDPQKGGRGQPQHF.

The chain employs TRBV5-5 and TRBJ2-3; D gene ambiguous. The CDR3 is made up of 12 amino acids. Germline CDR1 SGHKS, CDR2 YYEKEE (reference sequence). Trimming removed 3 bases from V and 4 bases from J, with 6 bases in between. The DNA for the CDR3 is TGTGCCAGCAGCTCGTTAGCAGATACGCAGTATTTT. Amino acid sequence: CASSSLADTQYF.

The rearrangement joins TRBV24-1 to TRBJ2-2; 13 bases match TRBD2. V lost 4 bases and J lost 3; bases outside the gene matches: 10. The CDR3 has 19 residues. Germline CDR1 reads KGHDR; CDR2 reads SFDVKD. The CDR3 loop reads CATSELGLAGSRYTGELFF. As DNA, the CDR3 is TGTGCCACCAGTGAACTGGGACTAGCGGGAAGTCGTTACACCGGGGAGCTGTTTTTT.

As DNA, the CDR3 is TGCGCCAGCAGCTTGGAGGCAGGGAGGAATTCACCCCTCCACTTT. It translates to CASSLEAGRNSPLHF. The V call is TRBV5-1, the J call TRBJ1-6; perhaps TRBD1 as D (5 bases). The germline gives CDR1 SGHRS, CDR2 YFSETQ. The V and J ends lost 0 bases and 7 bases respectively, with 11 bases between them. The CDR3 has 15 residues.

The chain recombines TRBV11-2 with TRBJ2-7; 8 bases fit TRBD2. J was trimmed by 6 bases and V by 4 bases; bases with no gene match: 11. CDR3 length: 15 amino acids. In germline, CDR1 is SGHAT, CDR2 FQNNGV. The CDR3 is CASSYPGGAPVEQYF. The CDR3 DNA sequence: TGTGCCAGCAGCTATCCGGGGGGGGCGCCGGTCGAGCAGTACTTC.

To note about this clone: A junction boundary mismatches the germline segment, possibly from a read error. The chain has TRBV7-7 and TRBJ2-5; D possibly corresponds to TRBD1 (6 bases). The CDR3 contains 13 residues. CDR1 SSHAT and CDR2 FNYEAQ come from the germline V gene (reference sequence). CDR3 bases: TGTGCTAGCAGCTTGGGGGCTGCGGAGACCCAGTACTTC. Its protein is CASSLGAAETQYF.

The rearrangement uses TRBV7-9 and TRBJ2-7; D is perhaps TRBD1 (6 bases). Trimming cost V 8 bases and J 4 bases, with 18 bases left between them. Germline loops: CDR1 SEHNR, CDR2 FQNEAQ (reference sequence). This CDR3 has 14 residues. The DNA of the CDR3 is TGTGCCAGCGGATGGGCAGGGGCTAATTACGAGCAGTACTTC. Residues: CASGWAGANYEQYF.

This chain joins TRBV3-1 (or the pseudogene TRBV3-2) and TRBJ2-1; 9 positions match TRBD2. The germline gives CDR1 LGHDT, CDR2 YNNKEL (reference sequence). Germline trimming cut 1 base from V and 7 bases from J; bases unmatched to any gene: 14. The CDR3 loop spans 18 amino acids. CDR3 nucleotides: TGTGCCAGCAGCCAAGGTCCTAGCGGGACCCTGCGGGGAAATGAGCAGTTCTTC. Protein: CASSQGPSGTLRGNEQFF.